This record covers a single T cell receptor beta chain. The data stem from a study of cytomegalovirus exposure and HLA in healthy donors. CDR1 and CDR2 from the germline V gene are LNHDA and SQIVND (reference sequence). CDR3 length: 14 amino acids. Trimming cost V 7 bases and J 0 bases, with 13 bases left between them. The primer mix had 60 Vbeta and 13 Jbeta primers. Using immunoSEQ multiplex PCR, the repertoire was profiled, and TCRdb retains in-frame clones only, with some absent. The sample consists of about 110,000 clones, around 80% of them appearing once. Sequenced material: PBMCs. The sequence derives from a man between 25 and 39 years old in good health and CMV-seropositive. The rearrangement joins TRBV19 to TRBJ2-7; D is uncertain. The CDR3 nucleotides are TGTGCCAGTACGGTTGACTTTAGCTCCTACGAGCAGTACTTC. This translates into CASTVDFSSYEQYF.